This T cell receptor (beta chain) was found in a study of T cells in Graves' hyperthyroidism and ophthalmopathy. Germline trimming cut 4 bases from V and 4 bases from J; bases unmatched to any gene: 10. The length of the CDR3 is 16 residues. CDR1 and CDR2 (germline): ENHRY, SYGVKD. The source material, RNA transcripts, was used to amplify TCR beta CDR3 regions. HTBI primers were employed in a first-round RT-PCR of the TCR CDR3. TCRdb called the multiplex PCR reads again in MiXCR, with one record for every CDR3 protein. The sample carries about 600,000 distinct CDR3 sequences, approximately 15% recorded once.

The sequencing input was blood. The chain recombines TRBV10-3 with TRBJ2-1; 7 bases fit TRBD1. This sequence was found in a woman aged 35 to 49 with Graves' ophthalmopathy. Written as DNA, the CDR3 is TGTGCCATCAGTGGAACCGGGACAGAGCATTACAATGAGCAGTTCTTC. Its translation is CAISGTGTEHYNEQFF.